This TCR beta chain was captured in a study of cytomegalovirus exposure and HLA in healthy donors. The PCR had 60 Vbeta and 13 Jbeta primers. Only in-frame clones appear in the TCRdb table, and some are missing; sequencing was by immunoSEQ multiplex PCR. This table has about 180,000 clones, 60% to 85% appearing once. Trimming took 4 bases from V and 1 from J, leaving 20 bases between them. The CDR3 runs to 17 residues. Germline assignment: CDR1 SGHNT and CDR2 YYREEE (reference sequence). The rearrangement links TRBV5-4 to TRBJ1-1, with a weak D call TRBD1 (5 bases). The sequencing sample was made of PBMCs. The receptor was derived from a young man in good health and CMV-seronegative. The CDR3 nucleotides are TGTGCCAGCAGCATGCCTGAGGGCCGGAGGGGGAACACTGAAGCTTTCTTT. Its translation is CASSMPEGRRGNTEAFF.